The present T cell receptor beta chain was sequenced within a study of blood T cells in healthy people across ages. Points from the study as a whole: The study found TCR beta diversity correlated strongly with naive T cell percentage. Roughly linear age-related decline in beta diversity appeared, significant by age approximately 41.

A remark on this clonotype: What it binds is unknown.

There were at least 5 micrograms of total RNA extracted from every sample. Trimming took 3 bases from V and 1 from J, leaving 11 bases between them. The CDR3 runs 15 residues. A J-beta primer mix and a sample-barcoded 5' primer were used in a second PCR of roughly 7 to 12 cycles. One entry per CDR3 protein, called by TCRdb with MiXCR from the 5' RACE reads. The table has about 1.5 million distinct CDR3 sequences, approximately 39% seen once. The TCR comes from a woman between 18 and 29 years old in good health. The chain is built from TRBV12-3 or TRBV12-4 and TRBJ2-3; D remains unclear. Sequencing input: blood. CDR3 sequence: CASSFRWAGTDTQYF. CDR3 DNA sequence: TGTGCCAGCAGTTTTAGGTGGGCAGGCACAGATACGCAGTATTTT.